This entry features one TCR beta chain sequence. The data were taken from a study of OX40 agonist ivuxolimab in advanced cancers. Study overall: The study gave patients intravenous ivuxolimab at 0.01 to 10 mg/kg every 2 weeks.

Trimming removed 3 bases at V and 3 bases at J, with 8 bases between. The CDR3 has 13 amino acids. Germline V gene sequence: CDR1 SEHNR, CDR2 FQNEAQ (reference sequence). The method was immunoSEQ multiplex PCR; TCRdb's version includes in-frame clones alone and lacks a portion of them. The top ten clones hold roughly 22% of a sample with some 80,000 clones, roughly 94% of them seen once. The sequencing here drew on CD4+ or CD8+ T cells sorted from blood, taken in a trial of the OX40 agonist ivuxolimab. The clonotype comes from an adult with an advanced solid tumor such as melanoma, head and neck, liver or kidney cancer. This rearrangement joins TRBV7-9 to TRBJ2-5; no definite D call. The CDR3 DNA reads TGTGCCAGCAGCTTCCTACCAAAAGAGACCCAGTACTTC. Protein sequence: CASSFLPKETQYF.